This TCR beta chain was profiled in a study of control samples from healthy donors and cancer patients. Profiling relied on immunoSEQ multiplex PCR, and the TCRdb table lists in-frame clones only, not all of them. Of approximately 59,000 clones in the sample, more than 75% were seen once. Germline CDR1 is SGHTA and CDR2 is FQGNSA. The CDR3 is made up of 15 amino acids. V was clipped by 5 bases and J by 5 bases, with 16 bases between them. This clone appeared a few times. What was sequenced was PBMCs. The clonotype comes from a woman aged 60-70 years with lung cancer. The chain combines TRBV7-2 with TRBJ1-5; D is possibly TRBD1 (5 bases). CDR3: CASSVDGGGDQPQHF. The CDR3, as DNA: TGTGCCAGCAGCGTGGATGGGGGAGGGGATCAGCCCCAGCATTTT.